This entry lists 14 T cell receptor beta chains sequenced from one sample in a study of blood T cell repertoires in COVID-19. TCRdb's table, derived via immunoSEQ multiplex PCR, lists solely in-frame clones and lacks some. The sample includes roughly 140,000 clones, 84% of them seen just once. The specimen sequenced was peripheral blood. The receptor source for this set is a woman aged 50 to 60 in a cohort sampled during active or convalescent COVID-19.

The rearrangement uses TRBV30 and TRBJ2-7; TRBD1 agrees at 7 bases. From germline, CDR1 is GTSNPN and CDR2 SVGIG (reference sequence). The CDR3 length is 13 residues. With 2 bases clipped from V and 3 bases from J, the junction kept 4 bases outside the gene matches. CDR3 in DNA: TGTGCCTGGAGTCGGGACAGCATCTACGAGCAGTACTTC. It encodes CAWSRDSIYEQYF.

CDR3 in DNA: TGTGCCAGCAGCCAAGCTCAGGTCAATCAGCCCCAGCATTTT. Protein product: CASSQAQVNQPQHF. The rearrangement joins TRBV3-1 (or the pseudogene TRBV3-2) to TRBJ1-5; D is ambiguous. The germline CDR1 and CDR2 sequences are LGHDT and YNNKEL (reference sequence). V lost 1 base to trimming and J lost 3 bases, with 7 bases between them. This CDR3 has 14 residues.

The J gene is TRBJ2-7, the V gene TRBV29-1; D perhaps matches TRBD1 (5 bases). Trimming pared 6 bases from V and 3 bases from J, leaving 9 bases between. The CDR3 loop spans 11 amino acids. From germline, CDR1 is SQVTM and CDR2 ANQGSEA. CDR3 protein: CSVATDYEQYF. DNA of the CDR3: TGCAGCGTAGCGACAGACTACGAGCAGTACTTC.

This clone was picked up a small number of times. The CDR3 region is CASSFTGTGTGELFF. CDR3 DNA sequence: TGCGCCAGCAGCTTTACCGGGACAGGGACCGGGGAGCTGTTTTTT. This chain links TRBV5-1 with TRBJ2-2; 9 bases are shared with TRBD1. The germline V gene encodes CDR1 SGHRS and CDR2 YFSETQ. V was clipped by 2 bases and J by 5 bases; unmatched bases: 4. The CDR3 is made up of 15 amino acids.

The chain is built from TRBV11-3 and TRBJ1-1; the D is unclear. Between the trimmed V and J ends, which lost 6 bases and 4 bases, there was a span of 21 bases. CDR3 size: 16 residues. Germline-derived CDR1 and CDR2 are SGHNT and YENEEA. This CDR3 is CASRPSGRIMGTEAFF. The CDR3 DNA is TGTGCCAGCAGGCCCTCTGGGAGGATCATGGGCACTGAAGCTTTCTTT.

CDR3 amino acids: CASSSLAGAWTQYF. CDR3 DNA sequence: TGTGCCAGCAGTTCACTAGCGGGGGCCTGGACCCAGTACTTC. V and J are TRBV6-6 and TRBJ2-5, with TRBD2 identical over 11 bases. The CDR3 loop spans 14 amino acids. Germline CDR1 and CDR2: MNHNY and SVGAGI (reference sequence). The J segment lost 7 bases and the V segment lost 4 bases, leaving 5 bases of the junction unmatched.

V is TRBV7-9 and J is TRBJ1-4; maybe TRBD1 (6 bases). This CDR3 is 14 amino acids long. CDR1 SEHNR and CDR2 FQNEAQ come from the germline V gene (reference sequence). The V end was cut by 5 bases, the J end by 7 bases, with 14 bases between. The CDR3 loop reads CASSQQGRGEKLFF. The DNA for the CDR3 is TGTGCCAGCAGCCAACAGGGTAGGGGTGAAAAACTGTTTTTT.

This clone was detected once. The V and J genes are TRBV7-2 and TRBJ2-1; TRBD2 matches at 8 bases. Losses at the gene ends were 2 bases for V and 6 bases for J; bases not matched to a gene: 6. The CDR3 sequence is 15 residues long. Germline V gene sequence: CDR1 SGHTA, CDR2 FQGNSA. The CDR3 DNA sequence: TGTGCCAGCAGCTTAAGTAGCGGGGCGGGCAATGAGCAGTTCTTC. Amino acid sequence: CASSLSSGAGNEQFF.

The chain carries TRBV4-3 and TRBJ2-7; 7 bases map to TRBD1. The V segment lost 1 base and the J segment 0 bases; nucleotides outside the gene matches: 3. Germline assignment: CDR1 LGHNA and CDR2 YSLEER. This CDR3 is built from 15 residues. The CDR3 sequence is CASSQGDSYSYEQYF. CDR3 in DNA: TGCGCCAGCAGCCAAGGGGACAGCTACTCCTACGAGCAGTACTTC.

The genes are TRBV18 and TRBJ2-5; maybe TRBD1 (6 bases). The germline CDR1 and CDR2 sequences are KGHSH and LQKENI. Trimming stripped 6 bases from V and 5 bases from J, with 13 bases between. The CDR3 is made up of 13 amino acids. CDR3 in amino acids: CASSPGQGETQYF. CDR3 nucleotide sequence: TGTGCCAGCTCCCCAGGCCAGGGGGAGACCCAGTACTTC.

This clone came up once. This chain uses TRBV4-1 with TRBJ2-5; the match to TRBD2 covers 10 bases. With V trimmed by 6 bases and J by 1 base, 8 bases remained unmatched. The CDR3 is 16 residues long. Germline V lookup: CDR1 MGHRA, CDR2 YSYEKL. The CDR3: CASSQTSGVIQETQYF. CDR3 DNA sequence: TGCGCCAGCAGTCAAACTAGCGGGGTCATCCAAGAGACCCAGTACTTC.

The V call is TRBV7-2, the J call TRBJ1-6, with D uncertain. CDR3 length equals 14 residues. CDR1 is SGHTA and CDR2 is FQGNSA in the germline V gene. V was trimmed by 5 bases and J by 7 bases, leaving 12 bases between them. Here the CDR3 DNA reads TGTGCCAGCAGCCCACTCGCGGCGAATTCACCCCTCCACTTT. The encoded protein is CASSPLAANSPLHF.

The chain recombines TRBV7-3 with TRBJ1-2; D not resolved. V lost 4 bases to trimming and J lost 7 bases, with 16 bases between them. This CDR3 contains 14 residues. CDR1 and CDR2 from the germline V gene are SGHTA and FQGTGA. The CDR3 is CASSSGEVPGGYTF. Written as DNA, the CDR3 is TGTGCCAGCAGCTCTGGAGAAGTACCGGGTGGCTACACCTTC.

This clone was seen only a few times. The chain uses TRBV7-8 and TRBJ1-5; 8 positions agree with TRBD1. The V gene's germline CDR1 is SGHVS and CDR2 FQNEAQ. With 4 bases clipped from V and 2 bases from J, the junction kept 1 base outside the gene matches. CDR3 length: 14 amino acids. In DNA form, the CDR3 reads TGTGCCAGCAGCTCGGACAGGGGCAATCAGCCCCAGCATTTT. Its translation: CASSSDRGNQPQHF. Full variable domain (rest looked up from reference TRBV7-8 and TRBJ1-5): GAGVSQSPRYKVAKRGQDVALRCDPISGHVSLFWYQQALGQGPEFLTYFQNEAQLDKSGLPSDRFFAERPEGSVSTLKIQRTQQEDSAVYLCASSSDRGNQPQHFGDGTRLSIL.